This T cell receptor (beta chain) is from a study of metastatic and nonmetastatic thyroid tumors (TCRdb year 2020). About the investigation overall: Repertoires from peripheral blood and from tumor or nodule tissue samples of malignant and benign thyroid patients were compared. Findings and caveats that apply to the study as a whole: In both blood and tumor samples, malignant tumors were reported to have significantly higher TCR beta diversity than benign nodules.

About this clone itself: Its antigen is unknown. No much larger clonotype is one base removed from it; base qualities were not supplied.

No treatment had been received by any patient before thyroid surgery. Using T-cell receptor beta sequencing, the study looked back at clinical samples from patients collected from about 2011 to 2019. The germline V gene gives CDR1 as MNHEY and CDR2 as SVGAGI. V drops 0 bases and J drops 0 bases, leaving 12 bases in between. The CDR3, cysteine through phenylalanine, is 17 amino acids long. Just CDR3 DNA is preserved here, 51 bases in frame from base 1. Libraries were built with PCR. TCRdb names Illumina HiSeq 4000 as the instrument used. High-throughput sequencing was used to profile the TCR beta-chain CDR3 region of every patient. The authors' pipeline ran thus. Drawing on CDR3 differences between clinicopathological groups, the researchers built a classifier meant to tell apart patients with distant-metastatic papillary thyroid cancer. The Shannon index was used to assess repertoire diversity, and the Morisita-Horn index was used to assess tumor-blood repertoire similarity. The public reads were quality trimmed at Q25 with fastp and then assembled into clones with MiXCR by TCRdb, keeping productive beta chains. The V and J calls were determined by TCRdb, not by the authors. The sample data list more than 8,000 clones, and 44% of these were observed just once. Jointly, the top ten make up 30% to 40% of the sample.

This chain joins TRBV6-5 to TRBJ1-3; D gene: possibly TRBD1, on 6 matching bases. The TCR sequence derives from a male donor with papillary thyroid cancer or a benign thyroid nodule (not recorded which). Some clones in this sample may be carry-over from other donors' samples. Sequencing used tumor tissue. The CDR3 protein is CASSYSLNRASGNTIYF. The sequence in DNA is TGTGCCAGCAGTTACTCGTTAAACAGGGCCTCTGGAAACACCATATATTTT.